This record covers a single T cell receptor beta chain. The data are from a study of shared clonotypes between healthy human individuals. Germline V lookup: CDR1 SGHNT, CDR2 YENEEA. The CDR3 is 14 residues long. V gave up 5 bases and J gave up 9 bases, with 17 bases separating them. Assay: immunoSEQ multiplex PCR; the TCRdb copy retains only in-frame clones and omits some. The sample lists about 1 million clones, around 74% occurring once. The chain employs TRBV11-3 and TRBJ2-1; weak D call: TRBD1 (6 bases). This sequence was found in a man between 18 and 35 years old in good health. Sequenced: memory CD4+ T cells sorted from blood. Regarding subset: CD45RA-negative fraction. The CDR3 DNA reads TGTGCCAGCAGCCCCTCCCGGACAGATACTGAGCAGTTCTTC. Its protein is CASSPSRTDTEQFF.